This TCR beta chain derives from a study of monozygotic twins with inflammatory bowel disease. The study, taken as a whole, reports: In patient repertoires, differing immunosuppressive treatments may have added some variability. Among twins, concordant and discordant pairs did not differ in repertoire similarity, possibly from limited power.

The germline V gene has CDR1 DFQATT and CDR2 SNEGSKA (reference sequence). The CDR3 loop spans 16 amino acids. Template-switch reactions added UMIs with a 6-nucleotide sample barcode. TCRdb reprocessed the 5' RACE reads and keeps a single row for each CDR3 protein, giving no DNA. The sample holds about 160,000 distinct CDR3 sequences. Worth noting for this clonotype: The antigen is undetermined.

Sequenced input: blood. The chain is built from TRBV20-1 and TRBJ1-6. This clonotype was obtained from a human donor with ulcerative colitis or Crohn's disease, or a healthy co-twin of an affected twin (not recorded which). The CDR3 loop is CSARVGSSSYNSPLHF.